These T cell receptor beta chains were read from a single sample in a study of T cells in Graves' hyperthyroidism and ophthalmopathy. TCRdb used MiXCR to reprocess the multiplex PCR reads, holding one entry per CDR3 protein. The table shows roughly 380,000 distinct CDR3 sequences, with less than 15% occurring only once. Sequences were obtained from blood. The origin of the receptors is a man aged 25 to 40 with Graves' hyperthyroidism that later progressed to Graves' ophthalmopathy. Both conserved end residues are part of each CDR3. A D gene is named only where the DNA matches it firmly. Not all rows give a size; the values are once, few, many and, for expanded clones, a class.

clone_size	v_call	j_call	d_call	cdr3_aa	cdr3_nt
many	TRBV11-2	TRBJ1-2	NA	CASSFLAGDGYTF	TGTGCCAGCAGCTTCTTGGCAGGGGATGGCTACACCTTC
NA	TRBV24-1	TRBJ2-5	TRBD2	CATSDPFGGGETQYF	TGTGCCACCAGTGACCCATTTGGCGGGGGTGAGACCCAGTACTTC
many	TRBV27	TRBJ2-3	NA	CASSQFYTDTQYF	TGTGCCAGCAGTCAATTTTACACAGATACGCAGTATTTT
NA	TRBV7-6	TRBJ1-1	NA	CASSLEVRQLNTKAFF	TGTGCCAGCAGCTTAGAAGTGCGACAGCTGAACACTAAAGCTTTCTTT
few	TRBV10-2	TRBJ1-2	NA	CASSEGGGGPYYGYTF	TGCGCCAGCAGTGAGGGTGGAGGCGGGCCGTACTATGGCTACACCTTC
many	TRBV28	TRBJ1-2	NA	CASSFIVRGGHGYTF	TGTGCCAGCAGTTTCATCGTCCGGGGCGGGCATGGCTACACCTTC
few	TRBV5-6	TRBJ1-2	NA	CASSLGHVNYGYTF	TGTGCCAGCAGCTTGGGACATGTGAACTATGGCTACACCTTC
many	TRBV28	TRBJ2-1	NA	CASSLASSGEQFF	TGTGCCAGCAGTTTAGCTAGCAGTGGTGAGCAGTTCTTC
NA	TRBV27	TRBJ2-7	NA	CASSIDRYFSYEQYF	TGTGCCAGCAGTATCGACAGGTACTTCTCCTACGAGCAGTACTTC
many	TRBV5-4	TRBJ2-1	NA	CASSWAGGFHNEQFF	TGTGCCAGCAGCTGGGCCGGAGGGTTTCACAATGAGCAGTTCTTC
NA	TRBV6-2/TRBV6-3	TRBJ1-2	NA	CASSYPRLRDSNYGYTF	TGTGCCAGCAGTTACCCAAGGCTTCGGGATAGTAACTATGGCTACACCTTC
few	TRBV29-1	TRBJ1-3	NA	CSVVPRSGVNTIYF	TGCAGCGTTGTTCCGCGCAGTGGAGTGAACACCATATATTTT
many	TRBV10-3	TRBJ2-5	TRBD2	CAISLSGDLQETQYF	TGTGCCATCTCGCTCAGCGGGGACCTCCAAGAGACCCAGTACTTC
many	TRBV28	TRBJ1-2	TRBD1	CASSLSRRMDRAGERYGYTF	TGTGCCAGCAGTTTATCAAGACGCATGGACAGGGCGGGGGAGCGCTATGGCTACACCTTC
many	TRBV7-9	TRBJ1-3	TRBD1	CASSSDRGLSGNTIYF	TGTGCCAGCAGCAGCGACAGGGGATTATCTGGAAACACCATATATTTT
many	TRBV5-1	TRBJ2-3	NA	CASSPEGDITDTQYF	TGCGCCAGCAGCCCGGAAGGGGATATTACAGATACGCAGTATTTT
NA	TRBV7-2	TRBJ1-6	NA	CASSLDGDAFSYNTPLHF	TGTGCCAGCAGCTTAGACGGGGACGCTTTCTCCTATAATACACCCCTCCACTTT
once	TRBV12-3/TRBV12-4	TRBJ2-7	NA	CASSSIAAYEQYF	TGTGCCAGCAGCTCCATAGCGGCCTACGAGCAGTACTTC
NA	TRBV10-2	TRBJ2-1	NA	CASSAGVGYNEQFF	TGCGCCAGCAGTGCCGGGGTAGGCTACAATGAGCAGTTCTTC
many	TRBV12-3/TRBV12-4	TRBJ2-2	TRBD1	CASSFPQGADIAGELFF	TGTGCCAGCAGTTTCCCCCAGGGGGCAGATATCGCCGGGGAGCTGTTTTTT
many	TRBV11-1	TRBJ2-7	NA	CASSLWKGSYEQYF	TGTGCCAGCAGCTTATGGAAGGGTTCCTACGAGCAGTACTTC
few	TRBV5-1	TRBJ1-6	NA	CASSPEAYNSPLHF	TGCGCCAGCAGCCCCGAGGCCTATAATTCACCCCTCCACTTT
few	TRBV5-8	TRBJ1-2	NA	CASSLAGRGTYGYTF	TGTGCCAGCAGCTTGGCCGGGCGGGGAACCTATGGCTACACCTTC
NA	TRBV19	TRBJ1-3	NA	CASSLLGGLWNTIYF	TGTGCCAGTAGTCTCCTGGGGGGGCTGTGGAACACCATATATTTT
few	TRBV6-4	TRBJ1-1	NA	CASSVSPGRAEAFF	TGTGCCAGCAGTGTTTCACCCGGTAGGGCTGAAGCTTTCTTT
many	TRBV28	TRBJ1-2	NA	CASSSRAGYTF	TGTGCCAGCAGTTCAAGGGCTGGCTACACCTTC
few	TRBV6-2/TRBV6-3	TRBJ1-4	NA	CASSYWGTNEKLFF	TGTGCCAGCAGTTACTGGGGGACTAATGAAAAACTGTTTTTT
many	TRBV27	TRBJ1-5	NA	CASSSDTSNQPQHF	TGTGCCAGCAGTTCGGACACAAGCAATCAGCCCCAGCATTTT
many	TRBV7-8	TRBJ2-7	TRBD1	CASSPGQGAQYF	TGTGCCAGCAGCCCGGGACAGGGGGCGCAGTACTTC
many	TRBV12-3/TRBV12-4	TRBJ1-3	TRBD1	CASSRRDRSSGNTIYF	TGTGCCAGCAGCCGCCGGGACAGGAGCTCTGGAAACACCATATATTTT
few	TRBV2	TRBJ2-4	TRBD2	CASRAGGARNIQYF	TGTGCCAGCCGTGCCGGGGGGGCCCGAAACATTCAGTACTTC
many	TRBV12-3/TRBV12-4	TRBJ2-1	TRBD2	CASTLPGLAGPQRMNEQFF	TGTGCCAGCACCCTACCTGGACTAGCGGGGCCTCAAAGGATGAATGAGCAGTTCTTC
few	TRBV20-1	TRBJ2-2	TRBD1	CSARDRGQGARRELFF	TGCAGTGCTAGAGATCGGGGACAGGGGGCTCGGCGGGAGCTGTTTTTT
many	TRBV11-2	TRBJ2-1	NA	CASSLVLGDNEQFF	TGTGCCAGCAGCTTAGTTTTAGGGGACAATGAGCAGTTCTTC
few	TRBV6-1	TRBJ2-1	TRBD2	CASSMGLAVHNEQFF	TGTGCCAGCAGTATGGGACTAGCGGTTCACAATGAGCAGTTCTTC
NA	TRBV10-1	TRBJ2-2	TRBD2	CASSDLAGGFDTGELFF	TGCGCCAGCAGTGATCTAGCGGGGGGCTTTGACACCGGGGAGCTGTTTTTT
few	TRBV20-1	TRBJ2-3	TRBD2	CSARDPLAGTDTQYF	TGCAGTGCTAGAGACCCCCTAGCGGGAACAGATACGCAGTATTTT